These T cell receptor beta chains were read from a single sample in a study of CD8+ T cells in alopecia areata. TCRdb keeps only in-frame clones here, not all; method: immunoSEQ multiplex PCR. The table lists roughly 250,000 clones, 45% to 70% of them singletons. Sequencing used CD4+ T cells sorted from blood, obtained at week 52, from a patient treated with tofacitinib. These receptors originate from a human donor with alopecia areata. CDR3s include the opening cysteine and the closing phenylalanine or tryptophan. The D gene is left open where the match is weak. Size values are once, few and many counts, or a class for expanded clones, and some rows have none.

V: TRBV9
size: few
D: NA
J: TRBJ2-6
DNA: TGTGCCAGCAACCCTTCATCTGGGGCCAACGTCCTGACTTTC
CDR3: CASNPSSGANVLTF

V: TRBV6-6
size: NA
D: TRBD1
J: TRBJ1-6
DNA: TGTGCCAGCACCCCGGGACAGGGCTACTCACCCCTCCACTTT
CDR3: CASTPGQGYSPLHF

V: TRBV30
size: NA
D: NA
J: TRBJ2-3
DNA: TGTGCTTCCCTCGCCGGGGGAGATACGCAGTATTTT
CDR3: CASLAGGDTQYF

V: TRBV7-3
size: NA
D: NA
J: TRBJ2-2
DNA: TGTGCCAGCAGCTTAAATCAGGGGTACACCGGGGAGCTGTTTTTT
CDR3: CASSLNQGYTGELFF

V: TRBV5-1
size: many
D: NA
J: TRBJ2-3
DNA: TGCGCCAGCAGCCCGGCGCAGGGCGCCGGGGTTGCAGATACGCAGTATTTT
CDR3: CASSPAQGAGVADTQYF

V: TRBV5-6
size: NA
D: TRBD1
J: TRBJ2-4
DNA: TGTGCCAGCAGCCCAGGACAGGCCAGCGTGGCCAAAAACATTCAGTACTTC
CDR3: CASSPGQASVAKNIQYF

V: TRBV15
size: NA
D: NA
J: TRBJ2-5
DNA: TGTGCCACCAGCAGAGGGACAGAAGAGACCCAGTACTTC
CDR3: CATSRGTEETQYF

V: TRBV30
size: NA
D: NA
J: TRBJ1-1
DNA: TGTGCCTGGGCACACATCCGTGAAGCTTTCTTT
CDR3: CAWAHIREAFF

V: TRBV7-6
size: NA
D: TRBD2
J: TRBJ2-3
DNA: TGTGCCAGCAGCCCCCTAGCGGGGGGGAGCCCAGATACGCAGTATTTT
CDR3: CASSPLAGGSPDTQYF

V: TRBV30
size: NA
D: NA
J: TRBJ2-7
DNA: TGTGCCTGGAGTGTACGGGGCCTCAGCTCCTACGAGCAGTACTTC
CDR3: CAWSVRGLSSYEQYF

V: TRBV29-1
size: NA
D: NA
J: TRBJ2-5
DNA: TGCAGCGTTGCGGGAGAGACCCAGTACTTC
CDR3: CSVAGETQYF

V: TRBV7-8
size: few
D: TRBD1
J: TRBJ1-2
DNA: TGTGCCAGCAGCTTTCGACAGGGCTATGGCTACACCTTC
CDR3: CASSFRQGYGYTF

V: TRBV29-1
size: few
D: NA
J: TRBJ2-5
DNA: TGCAGCGCCCGGGACACCCTCCAAGAGACCCAGTACTTC
CDR3: CSARDTLQETQYF

V: TRBV6-6
size: NA
D: NA
J: TRBJ2-4
DNA: TGTGCCAGCAGTTACGCTTCCCGGGACCCCAACATTCAGTACTTC
CDR3: CASSYASRDPNIQYF

V: TRBV6-5
size: few
D: NA
J: TRBJ1-5
DNA: TGTGCCAGCAGTTACATCACGGGTAATAGCAATCAGCCCCAGCATTTT
CDR3: CASSYITGNSNQPQHF

V: TRBV30
size: few
D: NA
J: TRBJ1-5
DNA: TGTGCCTGGAGACCCCGGTTGGATCAGCCCCAGCATTTT
CDR3: CAWRPRLDQPQHF

V: TRBV20-1
size: NA
D: NA
J: TRBJ1-1
DNA: TGCAGTGCTAGAGCTACCGAAGCTTTCTTT
CDR3: CSARATEAFF

V: TRBV5-1
size: NA
D: NA
J: TRBJ2-1
DNA: TGCGCCAGCAGTAGGGGCGGGGGCGGCGATGAGCAGTTCTTC
CDR3: CASSRGGGGDEQFF

V: TRBV27
size: NA
D: NA
J: TRBJ2-6
DNA: TGTGCCAGCAGTTTATCGGCGCTATCGGGGGCCAACGTCCTGACTTTC
CDR3: CASSLSALSGANVLTF

V: TRBV5-1
size: NA
D: NA
J: TRBJ1-2
DNA: TGCGCCAGCAGCTCCGGCGGGGGACATTTATATGGCTACACCTTC
CDR3: CASSSGGGHLYGYTF

V: TRBV29-1
size: NA
D: TRBD1
J: TRBJ2-7
DNA: TGCAGCGCTCGGACCTTCTCCGGGACAGAGCCCTACGAGCAGTACTTC
CDR3: CSARTFSGTEPYEQYF

V: TRBV7-2
size: once
D: NA
J: TRBJ1-2
DNA: TGTGCCAGCAGCTTAGCCGACAGGTTGGGTGGCTACACCTTC
CDR3: CASSLADRLGGYTF

V: TRBV5-1
size: NA
D: NA
J: TRBJ2-2
DNA: TGCGCCAGCATGAGACAGCCGGCCACCGGGGAGCTGTTTTTT
CDR3: CASMRQPATGELFF

V: TRBV5-1
size: once
D: TRBD2
J: TRBJ2-1
DNA: TGCGCCAGCACACCCGGGACTAGCTTGTATGAGCAGTTCTTC
CDR3: CASTPGTSLYEQFF

V: TRBV5-1
size: NA
D: NA
J: TRBJ2-2
DNA: TGCGCCAGCAGCCCGGTGGGGTCCGGGGAGCTGTTTTTT
CDR3: CASSPVGSGELFF

V: TRBV18
size: few
D: NA
J: TRBJ2-3
DNA: TGTGCCAGCTCACCAAATCCAGACACGCAGTATTTT
CDR3: CASSPNPDTQYF

V: TRBV10-3
size: NA
D: NA
J: TRBJ2-5
DNA: TGTGCCATCAGTGCAATACTGGAGACCCAGTACTTC
CDR3: CAISAILETQYF

V: TRBV7-2
size: NA
D: NA
J: TRBJ1-6
DNA: TGTGCCAGCAGTCCTCCGGGCTCCTATAATTCACCCCTCCACTTT
CDR3: CASSPPGSYNSPLHF

V: TRBV15
size: NA
D: NA
J: TRBJ1-2
DNA: TGTGCCACCAGCGGGATCTATGGCTACACCTTC
CDR3: CATSGIYGYTF

V: TRBV30
size: few
D: NA
J: TRBJ2-5
DNA: TGTGCCTGGAGTTCCACCTTTGGCGAGACCCAGTACTTC
CDR3: CAWSSTFGETQYF

V: TRBV7-8
size: NA
D: TRBD1
J: TRBJ1-3
DNA: TGTGCCAGCAGCTTAGTAAACAGGGGCTCCTCTGGAAACACCATATATTTT
CDR3: CASSLVNRGSSGNTIYF

V: TRBV5-1
size: NA
D: TRBD1
J: TRBJ1-2
DNA: TGCGCCAGCAGCGCAAGACAGGGCCTCGTCCTTTTTAGTGGCTACACCTTC
CDR3: CASSARQGLVLFSGYTF

V: TRBV29-1
size: NA
D: NA
J: TRBJ1-2
DNA: TGCAGCGTTGGACAAGCTAACTATGGCTACACCTTC
CDR3: CSVGQANYGYTF

V: TRBV29-1
size: few
D: NA
J: TRBJ2-3
DNA: TGCAGCGGGTGCGTAGTAGGTCCAGATACGCAGTATTTT
CDR3: CSGCVVGPDTQYF

V: TRBV9
size: NA
D: NA
J: TRBJ1-2
DNA: TGTGCCAGCAGCGTAGACGGACACGACTCCCATGGCTACACCTTC
CDR3: CASSVDGHDSHGYTF

V: TRBV7-2
size: few
D: NA
J: TRBJ1-3
DNA: TGTGCCAGCAGCCTGGTTACACCTGGAAACACCATATATTTT
CDR3: CASSLVTPGNTIYF

V: TRBV30
size: NA
D: NA
J: TRBJ2-7
DNA: TGTGCCTGGAGTATGAGCGGAGCGTTGCAGTACTTC
CDR3: CAWSMSGALQYF

V: TRBV4-2
size: few
D: NA
J: TRBJ1-1
DNA: TGTGCCAGCAGCCACCCTGGGACGGGTGAAGCTTTCTTT
CDR3: CASSHPGTGEAFF

V: TRBV9
size: NA
D: TRBD2
J: TRBJ2-5
DNA: TGTGCCAGCAGCGTAAGCGGGGACCAAGAGACCCAGTACTTC
CDR3: CASSVSGDQETQYF

V: TRBV12-5
size: NA
D: NA
J: TRBJ1-2
DNA: TGTGCTAGTGGTTTGGTGTTGCCAGGCCATCACACCTTC
CDR3: CASGLVLPGHHTF

V: TRBV6-1
size: NA
D: TRBD2
J: TRBJ2-7
DNA: TGTGCCAGCAGTGAAGTCTGGACGGGGGGTTCCTACGAGCAGTACTTC
CDR3: CASSEVWTGGSYEQYF

V: TRBV5-1
size: few
D: TRBD1
J: TRBJ2-7
DNA: TGCGCCAGCAGCAGGGACAGGGTTAGCGAGCAGTACTTC
CDR3: CASSRDRVSEQYF

V: TRBV19
size: few
D: TRBD1
J: TRBJ1-1
DNA: TGTGCCAGTACTAGTGGGACAGGGAACACTGAAGCTTTCTTT
CDR3: CASTSGTGNTEAFF

V: TRBV29-1
size: NA
D: NA
J: TRBJ1-2
DNA: TGCAGCGTTGTAAGGTCGATGTCTAACTATGGCTACACCTTC
CDR3: CSVVRSMSNYGYTF

V: TRBV30
size: few
D: NA
J: TRBJ1-4
DNA: TGTGCCTGGAGCGGGACACCCAATGAAAAACTGTTTTTT
CDR3: CAWSGTPNEKLFF

V: TRBV5-4
size: few
D: TRBD1
J: TRBJ1-6
DNA: TGTGCCAGCACCGACAGGGCTGGGGGGTCCCTCCACTTT
CDR3: CASTDRAGGSLHF

V: TRBV7-2
size: NA
D: TRBD2
J: TRBJ2-5
DNA: TGTGCCAGCAGCTCTAGGACTAGCTATTCATCGGAGACCCAGTACTTC
CDR3: CASSSRTSYSSETQYF

V: TRBV5-1
size: few
D: TRBD1
J: TRBJ2-5
DNA: TGCGCCAGCACCTGGGACAGGGGACAAGAGACCCAGTACTTC
CDR3: CASTWDRGQETQYF

V: TRBV30
size: NA
D: NA
J: TRBJ2-4
DNA: TGTGCCTGGAGTGTACAGGCCAAAAACATTCAGTACTTC
CDR3: CAWSVQAKNIQYF

V: TRBV10-3
size: few
D: NA
J: TRBJ2-5
DNA: TGTGCCACCGGGAGGGACAGCCAAGAGACCCAGTACTTC
CDR3: CATGRDSQETQYF

V: TRBV4-3
size: NA
D: NA
J: TRBJ2-1
DNA: TGCGCCAGCAGTCGGGCGGGGTCCTACAATGAGCAGTTCTTC
CDR3: CASSRAGSYNEQFF

V: TRBV29-1
size: NA
D: NA
J: TRBJ1-1
DNA: TGCAGCGTTCTACAGGGAAGAGGCACTGAAGCTTTCTTT
CDR3: CSVLQGRGTEAFF

V: TRBV19
size: NA
D: TRBD1
J: TRBJ2-2
DNA: TGTGCCAGTAAGAGGGATGGGACAGTTACCGGGGAGCTGTTTTTT
CDR3: CASKRDGTVTGELFF

V: TRBV25-1
size: NA
D: NA
J: TRBJ1-1
DNA: TGTGCCAGCAGTAAGGCACCCACTGAAGCTTTCTTT
CDR3: CASSKAPTEAFF

V: TRBV29-1
size: few
D: NA
J: TRBJ2-3
DNA: TGCAGCGCTGGGGTCGGGGATTCGCAGTATTTT
CDR3: CSAGVGDSQYF